This TCR beta chain is drawn from a study of OX40 agonist ivuxolimab in advanced cancers. Clones were sequenced by immunoSEQ multiplex PCR, and TCRdb holds only the in-frame ones, with some missing. The sample lists approximately 77,000 clones; just over 90% were seen once. CDR3 length: 15 residues. V gave up 0 bases and J gave up 5 bases, with 12 bases separating them. CDR1 and CDR2 from the germline V gene are SGDLS and YYNGEE. Blood got drawn at baseline, again on cycle 4 day 1, and then on cycle 7 day 1. As regards this clone: Its antigen is not identified.

Points from the study as a whole: Among T cells, CD8+ cells averaged more expanded clones than CD4+ cells. Clonal expansion by week 6 occurred in CD4+ and CD8+ blood T cells (at 0.1 to 3.0 mg/kg).

This chain joins TRBV9 and TRBJ2-1, with a tentative D call TRBD2 (5 bases). This specimen was CD4+ or CD8+ T cells sorted from blood, taken in a trial of the OX40 agonist ivuxolimab. This receptor was taken from an adult with an advanced solid tumor such as melanoma, head and neck, liver or kidney cancer. This chain's CDR3 is CASSVDGKLDNEQFF. CDR3 bases: TGTGCCAGCAGCGTAGACGGGAAACTTGACAATGAGCAGTTCTTC.